The table lists the clone carrying this TCR beta chain with many counts. Its antigen is unidentified. These data belong to a study of tumor and adjacent non-tumor tissue in lung cancer. On the study more broadly: There were 11 to 13 adenocarcinoma, a couple of squamous cell carcinoma and 1 small cell lung cancer cases.

The germline V gene encodes CDR1 MNHEY and CDR2 SVGAGI. V was shortened by 5 bases and J by 4 bases, with 12 bases between the two germline ends. CDR3 length: 14 residues. This sample's RNA came from whole unsorted tissue. Whole-study results and caveats: Higher tumor TCR diversity was associated with shorter survival. Tumor tissue had significantly higher TCR diversity than normal lung.

A modified ARM-PCR protocol with three rounds of nested PCR amplified TCRbeta. TCRdb re-analysed the multiplex PCR reads in MiXCR, keeping a single row per CDR3 protein. The sample contains roughly 140,000 distinct CDR3 sequences, approximately 64% of which appear only once. Source material: lung tumor tissue. The V and J genes are TRBV6-5 and TRBJ2-1, with D tentatively TRBD2 (7 bases). This TCR came from a man aged 60-69 years with small cell lung cancer. Here the CDR3 reads CASSGGAKYNEQFF. The CDR3 DNA sequence: TGTGCCAGCAGTGGGGGGGCAAAGTACAATGAGCAGTTCTTC.